This T cell receptor beta chain was sequenced during a study of T-cell memory formation after mild COVID-19. About the study: Clusters of TCRs were largely donor specific. Study-wide results and limits: Several responding clones turned up in pre-infection memory, indicating that cross-reactive memory may have taken part. There was no confirmation that second-wave clones peaking on day 37 were SARS-CoV-2 specific.

This clonotype was found a few times. The antigen remains unidentified. Germline V gene data show CDR1 as LGHNA and CDR2 as YSLEER. The length of the CDR3 is 13 residues. V was pared by 4 bases and J by 1 base, with 7 bases between. Via MiXCR, TCRdb re-called the 5' RACE reads, giving one row per CDR3 protein. This sample has 110,000 to 150,000 distinct CDR3 sequences; 20% to 25% occur once, and the top ten carry roughly 24%. The chain has TRBV4-3 and TRBJ1-1; D remains unclear. Sequenced sample: PBMCs or a T cell subset sorted from them (not recorded which). The receptor's source is an adult woman who had mild COVID-19 (a few samples of this study predate the infection). Cell type and time point are not known. CDR3: CASSREPNTEAFF. In DNA, the CDR3 is TGCGCCAGCAGCCGAGAACCGAACACTGAAGCTTTCTTT.